This T cell receptor (beta chain) originates from a study of beta chain features in type 1 diabetes. Study details: Across the samples, 90 million to 120 million sorted cells were examined in total. Whole-study findings and limits: Patients showed naive, central memory and Treg TCRB repertoires that appeared more similar than those of healthy donors. A possible short-template PCR bias applies equally to patients and controls. A moderate, significant TCRB CDR3 shortening appeared in type 1 diabetes across four CD4+ subsets.

The investigators reverse transcribed all of the isolated RNA, so they sequenced expressed TCRB transcripts. The average output of naive, central memory and regulatory T cell samples was about 3.3 million reads. Measured with immunoSEQ multiplex PCR; TCRdb has only the in-frame clones, and not every one. The table shows roughly 130,000 clones, with about a sixth occurring only once. V was pared by 6 bases and J by 2 bases, with 6 bases of the junction left unmatched. CDR3 length: 14 amino acids. Looked up from germline, CDR1 is SEHNR and CDR2 is FQNEAQ (reference sequence). This clone was counted a few times. Its cognate antigen is unknown.

The V gene is TRBV7-9, the J gene TRBJ2-7; 8 positions agree with TRBD1. Sequencing used central memory CD4+ T cells from blood. The sequence derives from a man aged 30 to 45 with type 1 diabetes. CDR3 protein: CASSSGQGPYEQYF. Here the CDR3 DNA reads TGTGCCAGCAGTTCCGGACAGGGACCCTACGAGCAGTACTTC.